The 21 T cell receptor beta chains reported below all come from one sample, sequenced in a study of cytomegalovirus exposure and HLA in healthy donors. 13 Jbeta primers and 60 Vbeta primers were used for the PCR. Only in-frame clones appear in the TCRdb table, and some are missing; sequencing was by immunoSEQ multiplex PCR. The repertoire holds 160,000 or so clones, with about 79% as singletons. The sample taken for sequencing was PBMCs. The origin of the receptors is a man aged 40-55 years in good health and CMV-seropositive.

The chain carries TRBV7-9 and TRBJ2-1; 7 bases line up with TRBD2. V lost 0 bases, J lost 8 bases, and 10 bases stayed unmatched. The V gene's germline CDR1 is SEHNR and CDR2 FQNEAQ (reference sequence). The CDR3 consists of 16 residues. CDR3 sequence: CASSLAGIAGRDEQFF. In nucleotides, the CDR3 is TGTGCCAGCAGCTTAGCGGGGATAGCGGGTCGGGATGAGCAGTTCTTC.

The rearrangement joins TRBV11-3 to TRBJ2-3; D is undetermined. Per germline, CDR1 SGHNT and CDR2 YENEEA. V was pared by 1 base and J by 4 bases, with 9 bases between. This CDR3 is built from 14 residues. The CDR3 loop reads CASSLGISPDTQYF. For the CDR3, the DNA is TGTGCCAGCAGCTTAGGAATCAGTCCAGATACGCAGTATTTT.

V usage is TRBV5-1 and J usage is TRBJ2-7; the D gene is possibly TRBD2 (6 bases). The V gene's germline CDR1 is SGHRS and CDR2 YFSETQ. V dropped 10 bases and J dropped 6 bases, with 20 bases sitting between them. The CDR3 is 13 amino acids. CDR3 nucleotides: TGCGCCCCCCCGGAGGGCAGGGACCGCGAGCAGTACTTC. This gives the protein CAPPEGRDREQYF.

This clone was seen a few times. This chain joins TRBV5-6 and TRBJ1-2; D not resolved. With 0 bases removed from V and 2 bases from J, the gap between germline ends came to 5 bases. The CDR3 is 13 residues long. Germline lookup yields CDR1 SGHDT and CDR2 YYEEEE. CDR3 amino acids: CASSLGRNYGYTF. The CDR3 coding sequence is TGTGCCAGCAGCTTGGGGCGGAACTATGGCTACACCTTC.

This clone was seen a few times. The chain combines TRBV6-5 with TRBJ1-2; 10 bases match TRBD1. The germline V gene encodes CDR1 MNHEY and CDR2 SVGAGI. CDR3 length: 15 residues. J gave up 2 bases and V 2 bases, and 2 bases lay outside the gene matches. The CDR3 DNA sequence: TGTGCCAGCAGTTACGGACAGGGGGTAAACTATGGCTACACCTTC. It is translated as CASSYGQGVNYGYTF.

The rearrangement links TRBV6-6 to TRBJ2-7; 8 bases map to TRBD1. V lost 6 bases, J lost 2 bases, and 3 bases stayed unmatched. There are 13 residues in the CDR3. Germline V gives CDR1 MNHNY, CDR2 SVGAGI (reference sequence). The CDR3 DNA reads as TGTGCCAGCAGCCGGGACAGGACCTACGAGCAGTACTTC. It is translated as CASSRDRTYEQYF.

This rearrangement joins TRBV18 to TRBJ1-3; 7 bases line up with TRBD1. The J segment lost 8 bases and the V segment lost 3 bases, leaving 10 bases of the junction unmatched. CDR1 and CDR2 from the germline V gene are KGHSH and LQKENI. The CDR3 totals 15 residues. CDR3 in DNA: TGTGCCAGCTCACCGCAAACAGGGGTCGGAGACACCATATATTTT. It codes for CASSPQTGVGDTIYF.

The gene calls are TRBV6-1 and TRBJ2-6, with TRBD1 as a possible D gene (6 bases). The CDR3 has 18 residues. The V gene lost 2 bases and the J gene lost 4 bases, with 18 bases spanning the gap. Germline V lookup: CDR1 MNHNS, CDR2 SASEGT. CDR3 sequence reads: CASSEMGHKSLGANVLTF. The DNA of the CDR3 is TGTGCCAGCAGTGAAATGGGACATAAATCTTTGGGGGCCAACGTCCTGACTTTC.

The V gene is TRBV6-1, the J gene TRBJ2-5; no reliable D call. CDR3 length equals 13 residues. V shed 1 base and J shed 7 bases, with 10 bases lying between them. The germline CDR1 and CDR2 sequences are MNHNS and SASEGT. CDR3 in DNA: TGTGCCAGCAGTGAAGACCTACGTGGGACCCAGTACTTC. The encoded protein is CASSEDLRGTQYF.

This sequence joins TRBV12-5 and TRBJ2-7; the match to TRBD2 covers 7 bases. This CDR3 spans 14 amino acids. CDR1 is LGHNT, CDR2 FRNRAP, per germline. V lost 2 bases, J lost 5 bases, and 6 bases stayed unmatched. Written as DNA, the CDR3 is TGTGCTAGTGGTTTGCCCAATAGCGGGCACGAGCAGTACTTC. The encoded protein is CASGLPNSGHEQYF.

The chain links TRBV25-1 to TRBJ2-2, with 7 nucleotides matching TRBD2. Germline V gene sequence: CDR1 MGHDK, CDR2 SYGVNS. This CDR3 contains 14 residues. The J segment lost 1 base and the V segment lost 7 bases, leaving 3 bases of the junction unmatched. The CDR3 region is CASTSGRNTGELFF. Written as DNA, the CDR3 is TGTGCCAGCACTAGCGGACGGAACACCGGGGAGCTGTTTTTT.

Of note for this clone: Its ends do not fully match the called genes, so a read error is possible. V usage is TRBV5-4 and J usage is TRBJ2-4; D is possibly TRBD2 (6 bases). Per the germline V gene, CDR1 is SGHNT and CDR2 is YYREEE (reference sequence). The CDR3 contains 14 residues. The chain's CDR3 is CASSTFSGKNSQYF. The CDR3 DNA sequence: TGTGCCAGCAGCACTTTTAGCGGCAAAAACAGTCAGTACTTC.

This clone appeared a single time. J is TRBJ2-1 and V is TRBV13, with 9 bases lining up with TRBD1. Germline V lookup: CDR1 PRHDT, CDR2 FYEKMQ (reference sequence). The CDR3 covers 15 residues. The ends lost 4 bases at V and 7 bases at J; junction bases unmatched: 8. CDR3 sequence (DNA): TGTGCCAGCAGCTCATCCGGGACAGGGAGGAATGAGCAGTTCTTC. Its protein is CASSSSGTGRNEQFF.

J is TRBJ1-4 and V is TRBV7-9; tentatively, D is TRBD1 (5 bases). Germline V gene lookup returns CDR1 SEHNR and CDR2 FQNEAQ (reference sequence). Trimming removed 3 bases at V and 6 bases at J, with 11 bases between. This CDR3 has 14 residues. The CDR3 sequence is CASSFPGLDEKLFF. CDR3 DNA: TGTGCCAGCAGCTTCCCAGGGTTAGATGAAAAACTGTTTTTT.

J is TRBJ2-3 and V is TRBV4-1; tentative D call: TRBD2 (5 bases). Trimming cost V 3 bases and J 0 bases, with 7 bases left between them. Germline values: CDR1 MGHRA, CDR2 YSYEKL. CDR3 length: 14 residues. The CDR3 loop is CASSHTGSTDTQYF. The CDR3 bases are TGCGCCAGCAGCCATACGGGGAGCACAGATACGCAGTATTTT.

This chain uses TRBV27 with TRBJ2-7, with 7 bases aligning to TRBD2. The length of the CDR3 is 16 residues. Germline V gene data show CDR1 as MNHEY and CDR2 as SMNVEV (reference sequence). J was trimmed by 3 bases and V by 2 bases; bases with no gene match: 10. The chain's CDR3 is CASSLLGGGPFYEQYF. For the CDR3, the DNA is TGTGCCAGCAGTTTACTCGGGGGAGGGCCATTCTACGAGCAGTACTTC.

This rearrangement joins TRBV11-2 to TRBJ2-1, with 8 bases identical to TRBD1. The CDR3 contains 15 residues. Germline V gene lookup returns CDR1 SGHAT and CDR2 FQNNGV. After removal of 3 bases from V and 2 bases from J, the junction contained 3 bases not matched to a gene. CDR3 in DNA: TGTGCCAGCAGCTTCGGGACAGGAACCTACAATGAGCAGTTCTTC. The encoded protein is CASSFGTGTYNEQFF.

The rearrangement joins TRBV28 to TRBJ1-5; TRBD1 might be the D (5 bases). The CDR3 sequence is 14 residues long. Germline V gene lookup returns CDR1 MDHEN and CDR2 SYDVKM. Deletions cut 1 base from V and 5 bases from J, with 9 bases between. CDR3 protein: CASSLLGPDQPQHF. The CDR3 DNA is TGTGCCAGCAGTTTATTGGGGCCCGATCAGCCCCAGCATTTT.

A single count supports this clone. This chain joins TRBV7-9 and TRBJ1-2; TRBD1 matches at 9 bases. This CDR3 is built from 13 residues. Looked up from germline, CDR1 is SEHNR and CDR2 is FQNEAQ (reference sequence). V was clipped by 3 bases and J by 6 bases; unmatched bases: 2. Here the CDR3 reads CASSFGTGNGYTF. The CDR3 DNA follows: TGTGCCAGCAGCTTCGGGACAGGGAATGGCTACACCTTC.

This clone was picked up one time. V and J are TRBV15 and TRBJ1-4; TRBD1 matches 7 bases. This CDR3 has 16 amino acids. The V gene end was trimmed by 1 base and the J gene end by 4 bases; junction bases not matched to a gene: 6. Germline CDR1 and CDR2: LNHNV and YYDKDF (reference sequence). CDR3 sequence: CATSRVGTAVNEKLFF. CDR3 in DNA: TGTGCCACCAGCAGAGTCGGGACAGCCGTTAATGAAAAACTGTTTTTT.

This clone was seen more than once but under ten times. J is TRBJ1-6 and V is TRBV2; 8 nucleotides agree with TRBD1. J was trimmed by 9 bases and V by 5 bases; bases with no gene match: 6. Germline lookup yields CDR1 SNHLY and CDR2 FYNNEI. The CDR3 totals 14 residues. In DNA, the CDR3 is TGTGCCAGCAGTAACAGGGGGAGTTCTTCACCCCTCCACTTT. Encoded protein: CASSNRGSSSPLHF.